This T cell receptor (beta chain) was sequenced in a study of blood T cell repertoires in COVID-19. Study overall: Sample material is recorded as cDNA or gDNA derived from T cells, B-cell-depleted T cells, or PBMCs.

Produced via immunoSEQ multiplex PCR; TCRdb's table is partial and in-frame only. The sample shows 350,000 to 550,000 clones, around 91% of them seen only once. This CDR3 region has 14 residues. Looked up from germline, CDR1 is MDHEN and CDR2 is SYDVKM. V gave up 4 bases and J gave up 2 bases, with 11 bases separating them. Recruits, aged roughly 18 to 95 years, lived in 24 US areas. Participants had their cohort set by participant-reported clinical history. Two negative PCRs, clearance, or symptom resolution were required of recovered Cohort 3 donors. Sequenced sample: PBMCs or T cells enriched from blood (not recorded which). The TCR sequence derives from a man aged 25-45 years who had recovered from COVID-19. The genes are TRBV28 and TRBJ2-5, with a weak D call TRBD2 (5 bases). The CDR3, as DNA: TGTGCCAGCAGTTCTCCCTCGGGACAAGAGACCCAGTACTTC. Translated: CASSSPSGQETQYF.